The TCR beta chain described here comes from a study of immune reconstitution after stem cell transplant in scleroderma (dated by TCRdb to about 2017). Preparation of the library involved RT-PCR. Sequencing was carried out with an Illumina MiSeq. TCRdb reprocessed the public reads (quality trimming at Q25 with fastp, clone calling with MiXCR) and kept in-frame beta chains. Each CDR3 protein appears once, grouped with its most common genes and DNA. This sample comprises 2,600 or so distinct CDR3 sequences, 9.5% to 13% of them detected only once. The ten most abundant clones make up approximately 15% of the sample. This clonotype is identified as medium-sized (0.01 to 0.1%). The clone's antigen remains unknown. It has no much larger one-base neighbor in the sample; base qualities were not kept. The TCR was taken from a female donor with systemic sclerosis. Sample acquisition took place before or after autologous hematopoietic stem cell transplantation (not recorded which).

For the CDR3, the sequence is CASSQVGTGKETQYF. The DNA sequence follows: TGCGCCAGCAGCCAAGTTGGGACGGGGAAAGAGACCCAGTACTTC. Here the chain combines TRBV4-3 and TRBJ2-5; the D gene is perhaps TRBD1 or TRBD2, as each covers 5 bases. V and J are truncated by 1 base and 3 bases respectively, leaving an intervening sequence of 12 bases. Reading from cysteine to phenylalanine, the CDR3 counts 15 amino acids. Kept here is only the CDR3 DNA, which spans 45 bases and is read in frame from base 1. Based on the germline V gene, the CDR1 and CDR2 sequences are LGHNA and YSLEER.